Shown below are 30 T cell receptor beta chains from a single sample sequenced in a study of cytomegalovirus exposure and HLA in healthy donors. Sequencing used immunoSEQ multiplex PCR; TCRdb keeps in-frame clones, though not all of them. The sample lists around 150,000 clones; approximately 82% were seen once. Sequences were obtained from PBMCs. All receptors derive from a man aged 30 to 45 in good health and CMV-seropositive.

The J gene is TRBJ2-7, the V gene TRBV5-1; a weak D match, TRBD1 (6 bases). Trimming pared 4 bases from V and 2 bases from J, leaving 13 bases between. Germline values: CDR1 SGHRS, CDR2 YFSETQ. This CDR3 comprises 14 residues. CDR3 nucleotide sequence: TGCGCCAGCAGCGGGCTGACAGGTACCTACGAGCAGTACTTC. Translated: CASSGLTGTYEQYF.

The chain couples TRBV7-9 to TRBJ1-2; D is unresolved. The germline V gene has CDR1 SEHNR and CDR2 FQNEAQ (reference sequence). V lost 5 bases and J lost 6, with 16 bases in between. CDR3 length: 14 residues. CDR3 sequence reads: CASSPTVTMDGYTF. DNA of the CDR3: TGTGCCAGCAGCCCTACAGTGACTATGGATGGCTACACCTTC.

In this sample, this clone turned up a few times. The chain has TRBV25-1 and TRBJ1-2; no reliable D call. CDR1 MGHDK and CDR2 SYGVNS come from the germline V gene. V lost 2 bases and J lost 7, with 11 bases in between. The CDR3 contains 13 residues. CDR3 residues: CASSENPLGGYTF. CDR3 sequence (DNA): TGTGCCAGCAGTGAAAACCCTCTCGGTGGCTACACCTTC.

The chain combines TRBV5-1 with TRBJ2-5; 11 nucleotides align to TRBD2. CDR1 and CDR2 from the germline V gene are SGHRS and YFSETQ. Trimming took 0 bases from V and 4 from J; bases not matched to a gene: 2. CDR3 length equals 15 residues. The CDR3 spells CASSLAGLAAETQYF. CDR3 in DNA: TGCGCCAGCAGCTTGGCGGGACTAGCGGCAGAGACCCAGTACTTC.

This chain joins TRBV19 and TRBJ2-1; 11 nucleotides match TRBD1. The CDR3 extends over 14 amino acids. The junction had 3 bases not matched to a gene; V was cut back by 4 bases and J by 7 bases. Germline V gives CDR1 LNHDA, CDR2 SQIVND (reference sequence). CDR3 residues: CASSRTGGLNEQFF. The CDR3 nucleotides are TGTGCCAGTAGTAGGACAGGGGGCCTGAATGAGCAGTTCTTC.

In its sample, this clone was seen a few times. The chain links TRBV5-6 to TRBJ2-5, with 9 nucleotides matching TRBD2. The J segment lost 1 base and the V segment lost 3 bases, leaving 7 bases of the junction unmatched. The germline CDR1 and CDR2 sequences are SGHDT and YYEEEE. This CDR3 spans 16 amino acids. CDR3 in amino acids: CASSSRTSEPQETQYF. Written as DNA, the CDR3 is TGTGCCAGCAGCTCACGGACTAGCGAACCCCAAGAGACCCAGTACTTC.

J is TRBJ1-1 and V is TRBV2, with 7 bases lining up with TRBD1. This CDR3 is 13 amino acids long. V trimming: 6 bases; J trimming: 4 bases; junction bases outside the gene matches: 5. Germline lookup yields CDR1 SNHLY and CDR2 FYNNEI. CDR3 sequence (DNA): TGTGCCAGCAGGGGACAGTATCTCACTGAAGCTTTCTTT. This sequence encodes CASRGQYLTEAFF.

This chain uses TRBV9 with TRBJ2-1, with a tentative D call TRBD1 (5 bases). The CDR3 covers 15 residues. Between the trimmed V and J ends, which lost 4 bases and 0 bases, there was a span of 11 bases. The germline V gene has CDR1 SGDLS and CDR2 YYNGEE. The CDR3 DNA sequence: TGTGCCAGCAGCCAATCGACAGTCTCCTACAATGAGCAGTTCTTC. This gives the protein CASSQSTVSYNEQFF.

In DNA, the CDR3 is TGTGCCAGCAGCCACCCTCGACAGGCTACCTATGGCTACACCTTC. Encoded protein: CASSHPRQATYGYTF. This chain links TRBV9 with TRBJ1-2, with TRBD1 as a possible D gene (6 bases). The germline V and J ends were trimmed by 4 bases and 4 bases, with 17 bases remaining between them. This CDR3 spans 15 amino acids. Per germline, CDR1 SGDLS and CDR2 YYNGEE. The entire variable domain, with the rest obtained from reference TRBV9 and TRBJ1-2, is as follows: DSGVTQTPKHLITATGQRVTLRCSPRSGDLSVYWYQQSLDQGLQFLIQYYNGEERAKGNILERFSAQQFPDLHSELNLSSLELGDSALYFCASSHPRQATYGYTFGSGTRLTVV.

This rearrangement joins TRBV9 to TRBJ2-1; tentatively, D is TRBD1 (7 bases). Germline V gene data show CDR1 as SGDLS and CDR2 as YYNGEE. CDR3 length: 12 residues. Trimming took 7 bases from V and 7 from J, leaving 12 bases between them. The CDR3 spells CASGAGGNEQFF. In DNA, the CDR3 is TGTGCCAGCGGGGCAGGGGGGAATGAGCAGTTCTTC.

This clone appeared once. The chain recombines TRBV18 with TRBJ1-3; a possible D gene is TRBD1 (6 bases). The CDR3 runs to 14 residues. Germline V gives CDR1 KGHSH, CDR2 LQKENI. V lost 3 bases and J 0 bases, leaving 6 bases between the germline ends. The CDR3 spells CASSPDSSGNTIYF. The CDR3 DNA is TGTGCCAGCTCACCGGACAGCTCTGGAAACACCATATATTTT.

The V call is TRBV30, the J call TRBJ1-1; D may be TRBD1 (6 bases). CDR1 is GTSNPN and CDR2 is SVGIG in the germline V gene (reference sequence). V was trimmed by 0 bases and J by 4 bases, leaving 12 bases between them. This CDR3 has 14 amino acids. The DNA for the CDR3 is TGTGCCTGGAGTGTACAACAGGGTTTCACTGAAGCTTTCTTT. Its protein product is CAWSVQQGFTEAFF.

This clone has just one count. V is TRBV15 and J is TRBJ1-1, with D perhaps TRBD1 (5 bases). CDR3 length: 15 amino acids. With 0 bases removed from V and 5 bases from J, the gap between germline ends came to 13 bases. CDR1 is LNHNV, CDR2 YYDKDF, per germline (reference sequence). DNA of the CDR3: TGTGCCACCAGCAGAGATGGGGCCAAGGGAACTGAAGCTTTCTTT. This codes for CATSRDGAKGTEAFF.

This chain joins TRBV6-6 and TRBJ2-6; D gene unclear. V lost 5 bases and J lost 0, with 8 bases in between. The germline gives CDR1 MNHNY, CDR2 SVGAGI (reference sequence). The CDR3 has 15 amino acids. The CDR3 DNA follows: TGTGCCAGCAGTCGTTTCCGCTCTGGGGCCAACGTCCTGACTTTC. It is translated as CASSRFRSGANVLTF.

This clone has a handful of counts. The chain employs TRBV18 and TRBJ1-1; no clear D. The CDR3 runs to 13 residues. Germline V lookup: CDR1 KGHSH, CDR2 LQKENI. Trimming removed 3 bases from V and 6 bases from J, with 11 bases in between. CDR3 in amino acids: CASSPLFLAEAFF. CDR3 coding DNA: TGTGCCAGCTCACCTTTGTTCCTCGCTGAAGCTTTCTTT.

This clone was seen only a few times. The CDR3: CASSGLDRATGYGYTF. Written as DNA, the CDR3 is TGTGCCAGCAGCGGACTAGACAGGGCCACAGGGTATGGCTACACCTTC. J is TRBJ1-2 and V is TRBV9, with TRBD1 matching 7 bases. The CDR3 totals 16 residues. Germline lookup yields CDR1 SGDLS and CDR2 YYNGEE. Trimming cost V 3 bases and J 5 bases; bases outside gene matches: 13.

This chain joins TRBV7-9 and TRBJ2-5; no definite D call. The V end lost 1 base, the J end lost 0 bases, and 6 bases lay between the germline ends. The CDR3 totals 14 residues. Germline loops: CDR1 SEHNR, CDR2 FQNEAQ (reference sequence). CDR3 nucleotide sequence: TGTGCCAGCAGCTTAGGCCGGGACCAAGAGACCCAGTACTTC. It specifies CASSLGRDQETQYF.

The gene calls are TRBV5-6 and TRBJ2-7; 15 bases match TRBD2. Germline values: CDR1 SGHDT, CDR2 YYEEEE. V was pared by 5 bases and J by 2 bases, with 5 bases of the junction left unmatched. CDR3 length: 16 residues. Here the CDR3 DNA reads TGTGCCAGCAGATACGGACTAGCGGGAGGGGCCTACGAGCAGTACTTC. As protein: CASRYGLAGGAYEQYF.

V is TRBV11-2 and J is TRBJ1-1, with D hard to call. This CDR3 is 14 amino acids long. Between the trimmed V and J ends, which lost 5 bases and 2 bases, there was a span of 12 bases. Germline CDR1 is SGHAT and CDR2 is FQNNGV. CDR3 in DNA: TGTGCCAGCAGCCCCCCTGGGCGTAACACTGAAGCTTTCTTT. Residues: CASSPPGRNTEAFF.

CDR3 protein: CASSEQLQAYEQYF. The CDR3 coding sequence is TGCGCCAGCAGCGAACAGTTACAGGCCTACGAGCAGTACTTC. V gene TRBV5-1 combines with J gene TRBJ2-7; D might be TRBD1 (5 bases). V was pared by 4 bases and J by 2 bases, with 13 bases between. Germline values: CDR1 SGHRS, CDR2 YFSETQ. The CDR3 covers 14 residues.

This clone has just a few counts. The V and J genes are TRBV10-3 and TRBJ2-3; 10 nucleotides agree with TRBD2. Germline-derived CDR1 and CDR2 are ENHRY and SYGVKD. CDR3 length equals 18 residues. J lost 1 base, V lost 0 bases, and 7 bases had no gene match. The CDR3 loop reads CAISESVAGGVGTDTQYF. CDR3 sequence (DNA): TGTGCCATCAGTGAGTCAGTAGCGGGGGGCGTGGGCACAGATACGCAGTATTTT.

The J gene is TRBJ2-3, the V gene TRBV9, with a possible D match to TRBD2 (5 bases). The CDR3 covers 13 residues. Germline CDR1 reads SGDLS; CDR2 reads YYNGEE. V was clipped by 3 bases and J by 8 bases, with 13 bases between them. CDR3 bases: TGTGCCAGCAGCGAACGAACTAGTGGTACGCAGTATTTT. Translation: CASSERTSGTQYF.

This sequence joins TRBV19 and TRBJ2-7; 9 bases are shared with TRBD1. After removal of 5 bases from V and 0 bases from J, the junction contained 8 bases not matched to a gene. The CDR3 spans 16 residues. The germline gives CDR1 LNHDA, CDR2 SQIVND (reference sequence). The CDR3 region is CASSLRQGVISYEQYF. DNA for the CDR3: TGTGCCAGTAGTTTAAGACAGGGGGTAATCTCCTACGAGCAGTACTTC.

The chain employs TRBV6-1 and TRBJ2-1, with 7 bases aligning to TRBD2. CDR1 and CDR2 (germline): MNHNS, SASEGT. After removal of 0 bases from V and 4 bases from J, the junction contained 3 bases not matched to a gene. This CDR3 region has 15 residues. CDR3 amino acids: CASSEAKAGYNEQFF. For the CDR3, the DNA is TGTGCCAGCAGTGAAGCGAAAGCGGGATACAATGAGCAGTTCTTC.

This chain links TRBV7-3 with TRBJ2-3; a possible D gene is TRBD1 (5 bases). The CDR3 is made up of 15 amino acids. Germline V gene data show CDR1 as SGHTA and CDR2 as FQGTGA. Trimming left V 2 bases short and J 1 base short, with 10 bases between. This chain's CDR3 is CASSLGRVGTDTQYF. The CDR3 DNA is TGTGCCAGCAGCTTAGGCAGGGTGGGCACAGATACGCAGTATTTT.

J is TRBJ1-1 and V is TRBV5-4; 7 bases align to TRBD1. CDR1 and CDR2 (germline): SGHNT, YYREEE (reference sequence). CDR3 length equals 15 residues. V trimming: 3 bases; J trimming: 4 bases; junction bases outside the gene matches: 9. CDR3 coding DNA: TGTGCCAGCAGCTCCCGGACAGGAAGGGGCACTGAAGCTTTCTTT. It yields the protein CASSSRTGRGTEAFF. The whole variable domain, remainder taken from reference TRBV5-4 and TRBJ1-1, is ETGVTQSPTHLIKTRGQQVTLRCSSQSGHNTVSWYQQALGQGPQFIFQYYREEENGRGNFPPRFSGLQFPNYSSELNVNALELDDSALYLCASSSRTGRGTEAFFGQGTRLTVV.

The chain recombines TRBV7-8 with TRBJ2-1, with D maybe TRBD2 (5 bases). V gave up 10 bases and J gave up 7 bases, with 20 bases separating them. The CDR3 is made up of 14 amino acids. Germline V gene data show CDR1 as SGHVS and CDR2 as FQNEAQ. In DNA, the CDR3 is TGTGCCACCGACGTGACTAATACGCGGAATGAGCAGTTCTTC. It encodes CATDVTNTRNEQFF. Supplemented by reference TRBV7-8 and TRBJ2-1, the full variable domain reads GAGVSQSPRYKVAKRGQDVALRCDPISGHVSLFWYQQALGQGPEFLTYFQNEAQLDKSGLPSDRFFAERPEGSVSTLKIQRTQQEDSAVYLCATDVTNTRNEQFFGPGTRLTVL.

This CDR3 reads CASSVQGWTGELFF. The CDR3 DNA reads as TGTGCCAGCAGTGTGCAGGGTTGGACCGGGGAGCTGTTTTTT. The chain carries TRBV2 and TRBJ2-2, with D perhaps TRBD1 (5 bases). This CDR3 has 14 residues. Germline assignment: CDR1 SNHLY and CDR2 FYNNEI. The V gene lost 4 bases and the J gene lost 5 bases, with 11 bases spanning the gap.

The chain employs TRBV6-5 and TRBJ1-2; D possibly corresponds to TRBD1 (6 bases). Deletions cut 6 bases from V and 7 bases from J, with 15 bases between. From germline, CDR1 is MNHEY and CDR2 SVGAGI. This CDR3 is 13 amino acids long. CDR3 nucleotide sequence: TGTGCCAGCAGGACATGGACAGCAGGTGGCTACACCTTC. Translating it yields CASRTWTAGGYTF.

The chain links TRBV9 to TRBJ1-2; 10 nucleotides line up with TRBD1. CDR1 and CDR2 from the germline V gene are SGDLS and YYNGEE. This CDR3 spans 14 amino acids. The ends lost 5 bases at V and 4 bases at J; junction bases unmatched: 5. DNA of the CDR3: TGTGCCAGCAGTACGACAGGGGGCGTCTATGGCTACACCTTC. Translated, it gives CASSTTGGVYGYTF. The full variable domain, in which reference TRBV9 and TRBJ1-2 provide the parts outside the CDR3, is DSGVTQTPKHLITATGQRVTLRCSPRSGDLSVYWYQQSLDQGLQFLIQYYNGEERAKGNILERFSAQQFPDLHSELNLSSLELGDSALYFCASSTTGGVYGYTFGSGTRLTVV.